This TCR beta chain came from a study of T cells in Graves' hyperthyroidism and ophthalmopathy. The CDR3 has 16 residues. Between the trimmed V and J ends, which lost 0 bases and 6 bases, there was a span of 15 bases. Germline V gene sequence: CDR1 SGHVS, CDR2 FQNEAQ. It was uncontrolled infection, other autoimmune disease, pregnancy or lactation that excluded patients. The diagnostic basis comprised clinical symptoms, serum thyroxine and TRAb, thyroid ultrasound and orbital computed tomography. RNA transcripts served as the template for amplifying TCR beta CDR3 regions. The HTBI primer set drove a first-round RT-PCR of the TCR CDR3. TCRdb redid the calling of the multiplex PCR reads with MiXCR, one entry per CDR3 protein. The sample consists of around 600,000 distinct CDR3 sequences, roughly 15% of them appearing once. Broader study findings: Ophthalmopathy was told apart from stable hyperthyroidism by a 13 V-J model.

For this clonotype: Its target is unknown.

The chain joins TRBV7-8 to TRBJ1-5; TRBD1 is a possible D gene (5 bases). Source material: blood. This receptor was obtained from a woman between 45 and 65 years old with Graves' ophthalmopathy. CDR3 nucleotides: TGTGCCAGCAGCTTAGCCAAGACAGTCAGAGGTCAGCCCCAGCATTTT. This sequence encodes CASSLAKTVRGQPQHF.